This entry lists 11 T cell receptor beta chains sequenced from one sample in a study of T cell repertoires in cytomegalovirus infection. MiXCR, run by TCRdb on the reads, gives a single entry per CDR3 protein. In the table there are some 600,000 distinct CDR3 sequences, approximately 25% of which are singletons. The sample consisted of CD8+ T cells from PBMCs. These TCRs come from a human donor in good health (CMV status not recorded). Some clones in this sample may be carry-over from other donors' samples.

The rearrangement links TRBV12-3 or TRBV12-4 to TRBJ2-3, with D hard to call. There are 13 residues in the CDR3. Trimming removed 5 bases from V and 3 bases from J, with 9 bases in between. The DNA for the CDR3 is TGTGCCAGCAGTACCACCGGGACAGATACGCAGTATTTT. This gives the protein CASSTTGTDTQYF.

Turning to this clonotype: A read error is possible here, since a much larger clone lies one base away. The J gene is TRBJ2-4, the V gene TRBV28; D may be TRBD2 (5 bases). The CDR3 runs to 17 residues. CDR1 is MDHEN and CDR2 is SYDVKM in the germline V gene. CDR3 sequence reads: CASSSPLDGLAKNVQYF. The CDR3 DNA sequence: TGTGCCAGCAGTTCACCCCTTGATGGGCTAGCCAAAAACGTTCAGTACTTC.

The V gene is TRBV7-2, the J gene TRBJ2-5; the D is unclear. This CDR3 spans 14 amino acids. Germline CDR1 and CDR2: SGHTA and FQGNSA. Trimming removed 3 bases from V and 2 bases from J, with 10 bases in between. The DNA for the CDR3 is TGTGCCAGCAGCTTGTCGGGTTGGCAAGAGACCCAGTACTTC. Amino acid sequence: CASSLSGWQETQYF.

This clonotype was seen more than once but under ten times. The chain has TRBV20-1 and TRBJ2-1, with unresolved D. Trimming pared 0 bases from V and 2 bases from J, leaving 11 bases between. This CDR3 has 15 residues. Per the germline V gene, CDR1 is DFQATT and CDR2 is SNEGSKA (reference sequence). The CDR3 is CSARDGKFAYNEQFF. The CDR3 DNA sequence: TGCAGTGCTAGAGATGGAAAGTTCGCCTACAATGAGCAGTTCTTC.

This clonotype was found a few times. V gene TRBV7-9 combines with J gene TRBJ2-3; D remains ambiguous. V was pared by 2 bases and J by 6 bases, with 15 bases between. The CDR3 loop spans 15 amino acids. The germline V gene has CDR1 SEHNR and CDR2 FQNEAQ (reference sequence). The CDR3 loop is CASSLKMSPWDTQYF. The CDR3 DNA is TGTGCCAGCAGCTTAAAAATGTCTCCCTGGGATACGCAGTATTTT. The full variable domain, its missing parts supplied by reference TRBV7-9 and TRBJ2-3, is DTGVSQNPRHKITKRGQNVTFRCDPISEHNRLYWYRQTLGQGPEFLTYFQNEAQLEKSRLLSDRFSAERPKGSFSTLEIQRTEQGDSAMYLCASSLKMSPWDTQYFGPGTRLTVL.

The genes are TRBV6-2 or TRBV6-3 and TRBJ2-1; 14 bases fit TRBD2. Germline V gene data show CDR1 as MNHEY and CDR2 as SVGEGT. The CDR3 is made up of 14 amino acids. The ends lost 6 bases at V and 8 bases at J; junction bases unmatched: 3. The CDR3 reads CASRRLAGGHEQFF. The DNA for the CDR3 is TGTGCCAGCAGACGACTAGCGGGGGGGCATGAGCAGTTCTTC.

This clonotype has just a few counts. J is TRBJ2-7 and V is TRBV15; the D is unclear. Between the trimmed V and J ends, which lost 0 bases and 2 bases, there was a span of 11 bases. Germline-derived CDR1 and CDR2 are LNHNV and YYDKDF (reference sequence). This CDR3 has 15 residues. The CDR3 region is CATSRDFGPTYEQYV. The CDR3 DNA sequence: TGTGCCACCAGCAGAGATTTCGGGCCCACCTACGAGCAGTACGTC.

Only a few counts were recorded for this clonotype. V is TRBV14 and J is TRBJ2-3; TRBD2 agrees at 11 bases. The CDR3 runs 17 residues. Germline V CDR1 and CDR2: SGHDN, FVKESK. The V segment lost 1 base and the J segment 2 bases; nucleotides outside the gene matches: 5. The CDR3 DNA is TGTGCCAGCAGCCAAGCCCGACTAGCGGGGAACACAGATACGCAGTATTTT. It yields the protein CASSQARLAGNTDTQYF.

This clonotype was recorded many times. This rearrangement joins TRBV28 to TRBJ1-2, with TRBD1 as a possible D gene (5 bases). The CDR3 runs 14 residues. V was shortened by 3 bases and J by 3 bases, with 11 bases between the two germline ends. Germline V gene sequence: CDR1 MDHEN, CDR2 SYDVKM. The chain's CDR3 is CASSFIQGHYGYTF. The CDR3 bases are TGTGCCAGCAGTTTCATCCAGGGACACTATGGCTACACCTTC.

V gene TRBV14 combines with J gene TRBJ1-6; D unclear. This CDR3 region has 16 residues. The germline CDR1 and CDR2 sequences are SGHDN and FVKESK. V was trimmed by 4 bases and J by 10 bases, leaving 20 bases between them. Here the CDR3 reads CASSPTGEGKDSPLHF. The CDR3 nucleotides read TGTGCCAGCAGCCCCACCGGGGAAGGGAAGGACTCACCCCTCCACTTT.

Many counts were recorded for this clonotype. The V and J genes are TRBV12-3 or TRBV12-4 and TRBJ1-3; perhaps TRBD1 as D (5 bases). The CDR3 is 15 amino acids. The V end was cut by 3 bases, the J end by 0 bases, with 9 bases between. This chain's CDR3 is CASSLGRISGNTIYF. Written as DNA, the CDR3 is TGTGCCAGCAGTTTGGGGCGGATCTCTGGAAACACCATATATTTT.